The table lists the clone carrying this T cell receptor beta chain with a few counts. The CDR3 runs 13 residues. The germline V gene encodes CDR1 SGHRS and CDR2 YFSETQ. Trimming cost V 6 bases and J 5 bases, with 11 bases left between them. TCRdb reprocessed the 5' RACE reads with MiXCR, giving one entry per CDR3 protein. The repertoire holds around 250,000 distinct CDR3 sequences, with around 15% as singletons. The data were obtained in a study of T-cell memory formation after mild COVID-19. This chain connects TRBV5-1 to TRBJ2-2, with D perhaps given as TRBD1 or TRBD2 (5 bases each). Specimen: PBMCs or a T cell subset sorted from them (not recorded which). This TCR came from a man aged 18 to 30 who had mild COVID-19 (a few samples of this study predate the infection). Cell type and time point are not known. The CDR3 DNA reads as TGCGCCAGCACCGGGGCAGGAACCGGGGAGCTGTTTTTT. This sequence encodes CASTGAGTGELFF.